Sequencing of this TCR beta chain was carried out in a study of identical twins. TCRdb re-called the 5' RACE reads through MiXCR, storing one row per CDR3 protein. The sample includes 450,000 to 650,000 distinct CDR3 sequences, 9.6% of them seen just once. CDR1 and CDR2 (germline): MGHDK, SYGVNS. V shed 6 bases, J shed 8 bases, and the junction held 12 bases outside the gene matches. The CDR3 covers 15 residues. Another study also made use of these data, one on yellow fever vaccine responses in identical twins.

Sequencing was performed on PBMCs. The receptor was derived from a woman aged 18-29 years in good health. This rearrangement joins TRBV25-1 to TRBJ2-1; 8 bases line up with TRBD1. In nucleotides, the CDR3 is TGTGCCAGCAGCAGTCCCAGGGGGCAGTTGGATGAGCAGTTCTTC. Amino acids: CASSSPRGQLDEQFF.